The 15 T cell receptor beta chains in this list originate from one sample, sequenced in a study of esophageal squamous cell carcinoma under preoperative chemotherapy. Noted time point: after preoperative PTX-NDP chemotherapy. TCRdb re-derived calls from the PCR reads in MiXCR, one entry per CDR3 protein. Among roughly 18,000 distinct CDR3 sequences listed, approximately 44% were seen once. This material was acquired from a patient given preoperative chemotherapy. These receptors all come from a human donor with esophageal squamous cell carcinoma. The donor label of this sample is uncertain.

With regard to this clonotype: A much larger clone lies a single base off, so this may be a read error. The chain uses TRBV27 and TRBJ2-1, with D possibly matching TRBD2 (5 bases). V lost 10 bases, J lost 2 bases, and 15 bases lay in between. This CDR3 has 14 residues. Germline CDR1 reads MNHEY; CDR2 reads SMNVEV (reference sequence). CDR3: CANSPYGTYNEQFF. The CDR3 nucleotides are TGTGCCAACTCCCCTTACGGGACCTACAATGAGCAGTTCTTC.

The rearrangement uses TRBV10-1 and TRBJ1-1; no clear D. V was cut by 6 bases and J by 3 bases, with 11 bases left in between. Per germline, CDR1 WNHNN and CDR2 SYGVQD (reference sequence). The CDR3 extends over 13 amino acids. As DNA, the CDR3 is TGCGCCAGCAGCGGGGTTTTGGACACTGAAGCTTTCTTT. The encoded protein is CASSGVLDTEAFF.

The CDR3 region is CAGGLAEFSTDTQYF. CDR3 DNA sequence: TGTGCCGGGGGACTAGCGGAGTTTAGCACAGATACGCAGTATTTT. The chain combines TRBV7-8 with TRBJ2-3; TRBD2 agrees at 11 bases. With V trimmed by 11 bases and J by 0 bases, 7 bases remained unmatched. Germline CDR1 is SGHVS and CDR2 is FQNEAQ. The CDR3 totals 15 residues.

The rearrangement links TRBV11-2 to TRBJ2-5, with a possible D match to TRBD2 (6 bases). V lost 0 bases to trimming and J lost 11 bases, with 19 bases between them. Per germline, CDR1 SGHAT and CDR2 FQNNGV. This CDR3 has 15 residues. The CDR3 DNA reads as TGTGCCAGCAGCTTAGATGTAGCGGCCCTCTTGGAGCAGTACTTC. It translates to CASSLDVAALLEQYF.

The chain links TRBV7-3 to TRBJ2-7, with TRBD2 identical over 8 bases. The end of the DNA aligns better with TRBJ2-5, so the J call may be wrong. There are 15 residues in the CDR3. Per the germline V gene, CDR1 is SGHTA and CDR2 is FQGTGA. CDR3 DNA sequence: TGTGCCAGCAGCCTGGGACTAGTGCGCCAAGAGACCCAGTACTTC. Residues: CASSLGLVRQETQYF.

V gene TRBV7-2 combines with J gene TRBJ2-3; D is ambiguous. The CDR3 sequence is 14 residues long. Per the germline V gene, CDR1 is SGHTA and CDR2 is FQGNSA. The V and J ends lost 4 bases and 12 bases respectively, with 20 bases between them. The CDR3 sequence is CASSSLTTTDTQYF. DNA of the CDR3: TGTGCCAGCAGCTCGCTGACAACCACAGACACTCAGTATTTT.

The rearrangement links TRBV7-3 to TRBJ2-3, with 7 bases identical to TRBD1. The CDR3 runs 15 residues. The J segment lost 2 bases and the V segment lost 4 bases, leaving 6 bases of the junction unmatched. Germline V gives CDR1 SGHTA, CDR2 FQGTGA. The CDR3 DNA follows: TGTGCCAGCAGCTCAACAGGGGCGCACACAGATACGCAGTATTTT. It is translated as CASSSTGAHTDTQYF.

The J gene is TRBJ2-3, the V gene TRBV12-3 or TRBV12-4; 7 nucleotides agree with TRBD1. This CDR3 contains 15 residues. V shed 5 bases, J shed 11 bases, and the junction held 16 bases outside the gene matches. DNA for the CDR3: TGTGCCAGCAGTCCGGACAGCTGGAGCACAGGGGAGCAGTATTTT. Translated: CASSPDSWSTGEQYF.

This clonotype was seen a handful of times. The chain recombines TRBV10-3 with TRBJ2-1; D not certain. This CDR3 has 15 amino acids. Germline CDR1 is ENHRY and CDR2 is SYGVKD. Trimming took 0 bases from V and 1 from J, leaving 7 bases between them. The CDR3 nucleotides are TGTGCCATCAGTGAGTCGTTTGAATCCTACAATGAGCAGTTCTTC. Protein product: CAISESFESYNEQFF.

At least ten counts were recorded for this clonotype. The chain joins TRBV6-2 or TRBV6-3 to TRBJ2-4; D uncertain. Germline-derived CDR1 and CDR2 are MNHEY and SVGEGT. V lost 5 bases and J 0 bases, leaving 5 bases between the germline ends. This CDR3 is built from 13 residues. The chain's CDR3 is CASSRVAKNIQYF. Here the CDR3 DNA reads TGTGCCAGCAGTAGAGTAGCCAAAAACATTCAGTACTTC.

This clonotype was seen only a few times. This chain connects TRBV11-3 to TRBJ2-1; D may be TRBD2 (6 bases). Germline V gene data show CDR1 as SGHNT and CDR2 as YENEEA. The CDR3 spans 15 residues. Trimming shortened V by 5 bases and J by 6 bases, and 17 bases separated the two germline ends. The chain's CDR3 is CASSPGGGVLNEQFF. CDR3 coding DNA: TGTGCCAGCAGCCCCGGCGGCGGGGTGCTCAATGAGCAGTTCTTC.

The CDR3 is CASGPLSGRDTGELFF. The CDR3 region has the DNA TGTGCTAGTGGTCCATTAAGCGGGAGGGACACCGGGGAGCTGTTTTTT. The chain links TRBV12-5 to TRBJ2-2; 10 nucleotides agree with TRBD2. The length of the CDR3 is 16 residues. Trimming took 5 bases from V and 3 from J; bases not matched to a gene: 6. CDR1 is LGHNT, CDR2 FRNRAP, per germline.

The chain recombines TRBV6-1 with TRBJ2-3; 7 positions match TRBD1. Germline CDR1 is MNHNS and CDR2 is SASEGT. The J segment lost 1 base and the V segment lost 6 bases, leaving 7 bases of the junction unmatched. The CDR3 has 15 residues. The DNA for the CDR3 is TGTGCCAGCAGATCCAACAGGGGCCGCACAGATACGCAGTATTTT. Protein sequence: CASRSNRGRTDTQYF.

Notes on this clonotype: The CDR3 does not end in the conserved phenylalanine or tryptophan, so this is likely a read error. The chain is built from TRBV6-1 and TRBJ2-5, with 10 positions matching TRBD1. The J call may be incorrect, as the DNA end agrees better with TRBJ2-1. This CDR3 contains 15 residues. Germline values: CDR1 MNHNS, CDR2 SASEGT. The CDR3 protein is CASSRTGTGVETQFS. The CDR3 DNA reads TGTGCCAGCAGTAGGACCGGGACAGGGGTCGAGACCCAGTTCTCG.

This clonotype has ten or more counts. The chain's CDR3 is CASSSYPPAGRQQETQYF. The CDR3 DNA reads as TGTGCCAGCAGCTCATATCCACCGGCGGGCCGTCAGCAAGAGACCCAGTACTTC. This sequence joins TRBV7-6 and TRBJ2-5, with D tentatively TRBD2 (5 bases). The CDR3 loop spans 18 amino acids. The germline gives CDR1 SGHVS, CDR2 FNYEAQ. Trimming took off 4 bases at V and 2 bases at J, with 23 bases between the two ends.